These 30 T cell receptor beta chains share one sample of origin, sequenced in a study of glioma-infiltrating T cells. The iRepertoire nested amplicon-rescue multiplex PCR amplified TCR alpha and beta CDR3s from RNA. TCRdb processed the multiplex PCR reads anew with MiXCR; each CDR3 protein has one entry. The table includes 35,000 to 45,000 distinct CDR3 sequences, 20% to 25% detected once. Sequenced input: glioma tissue, nonneoplastic brain tissue, or PBMCs (not recorded which). Receptors were obtained from a human donor with low-grade glioma or glioblastoma, undergoing nonglioma brain surgery, or in good health (not recorded which).

In the case of this clonotype: A read error may explain this, as a much larger clone is one base away. V is TRBV12-3 or TRBV12-4 and J is TRBJ2-7, with D perhaps matching TRBD1 (6 bases). The CDR3 runs to 13 residues. V lost 5 bases and J lost 10, with 18 bases in between. Written as DNA, the CDR3 is TGTGCCAGCAGTCGGACAGTACAAGAGACCCAGTACGTC. Translation: CASSRTVQETQYV.

In the case of this clonotype: No conserved phenylalanine or tryptophan ends this CDR3, so it is likely a read error. The chain employs TRBV20-1 and TRBJ1-1; D uncertain. This CDR3 spans 12 amino acids. V lost 5 bases and J 2 bases, leaving 9 bases between the germline ends. Germline V gene data show CDR1 as DFQATT and CDR2 as SNEGSKA (reference sequence). The CDR3 nucleotides are TGCAGTGCTTCTTTAGAAAACACTGAAGCTTTCCTT. It encodes CSASLENTEAFL.

Comments on this clonotype: A read error may explain this, as a much larger clone is one base away. The V gene is TRBV11-2, the J gene TRBJ2-7, with D possibly being TRBD1 (5 bases). The CDR3 spans 14 residues. Germline V lookup: CDR1 SGHAT, CDR2 FQNNGV. With 1 base removed from V and 5 bases from J, the gap between germline ends came to 12 bases. CDR3: CASSLGYRSNEQYV. The CDR3 region has the DNA TGTGCCAGCAGCTTAGGGTACAGGAGTAACGAGCAGTACGTC.

Ten or more counts support this clonotype. This sequence joins TRBV15 and TRBJ2-7; 10 positions match TRBD2. The germline V gene has CDR1 LNHNV and CDR2 YYDKDF (reference sequence). The length of the CDR3 is 16 residues. Losses at the gene ends were 2 bases for V and 0 bases for J; bases not matched to a gene: 4. This CDR3 reads CATSRSSGGSSYEQYF. CDR3 coding DNA: TGTGCCACCAGCAGATCTAGCGGGGGAAGCTCCTACGAGCAGTACTTC.

Comment on this clonotype: This may be a read error, as it is one base from a much larger clone. The chain joins TRBV18 to TRBJ2-5; D unclear. V shed 7 bases and J shed 2 bases, with 11 bases lying between them. This CDR3 spans 13 amino acids. Germline assignment: CDR1 KGHSH and CDR2 LQKENI. In DNA, the CDR3 is TGTGCCAGCTACGCACAAAGGCAAGAGACCCAGTACTTC. Residues: CASYAQRQETQYF.

This clonotype appeared many times. The chain carries TRBV25-1 and TRBJ2-1, with D tentatively TRBD2 (5 bases). The V and J ends lost 4 bases and 10 bases respectively, with 14 bases between them. This CDR3 spans 13 amino acids. CDR1 is MGHDK, CDR2 SYGVNS, per germline. The CDR3 region is CASSGERRGEQFF. The CDR3 DNA follows: TGTGCCAGCAGTGGGGAGAGGAGAGGCGAGCAGTTCTTC.

On this clonotype: This may be a read error, as it is one base from a much larger clone. The J gene is TRBJ1-1, the V gene TRBV7-9; D remains ambiguous. Germline-derived CDR1 and CDR2 are SEHNR and FQNEAQ (reference sequence). This CDR3 spans 14 amino acids. The CDR3 loop is CDSSLSRQNTEAFF. In nucleotides, the CDR3 is TGTGACAGCAGCTTATCAAGACAGAACACTGAAGCTTTCTTT.

This clonotype was seen ten or more times. The CDR3 DNA is TGCAGTGCTAGGGATACCGGGACACCAGGCGGCTACACCTTC. It is translated as CSARDTGTPGGYTF. The chain carries TRBV20-1 and TRBJ1-2; the D gene is possibly TRBD1 (6 bases). V lost 3 bases and J lost 8, with 19 bases in between. Germline lookup yields CDR1 DFQATT and CDR2 SNEGSKA (reference sequence). The CDR3 contains 14 residues.

This clonotype was counted many times. Compared with germline, one end of the junction differs, possibly owing to a read error. The chain combines TRBV10-3 with TRBJ2-3, with 12 bases that match TRBD2. The CDR3 has 16 amino acids. Germline V gene sequence: CDR1 ENHRY, CDR2 SYGVKD. CDR3 protein: CAISDPTSGGTDTQYF. CDR3 sequence (DNA): TGTGCCATCAGTGACCCGACTAGCGGGGGCACCGATACGCAGTATTTT.

This clonotype occurred many times. The genes are TRBV7-9 and TRBJ2-7, with D possibly being TRBD1 (5 bases). Germline values: CDR1 SEHNR, CDR2 FQNEAQ (reference sequence). CDR3 length: 14 amino acids. V was clipped by 4 bases and J by 2 bases, with 12 bases between them. CDR3 amino acids: CASSSDRTTYEQYF. DNA for the CDR3: TGTGCCAGCAGCTCAGACAGAACAACCTACGAGCAGTACTTC.

CDR3 in amino acids: CASSARGRGDTQYF. The CDR3, as DNA: TGTGCCAGCAGCGCAAGGGGGCGAGGAGATACGCAGTATTTT. V usage is TRBV7-9 and J usage is TRBJ2-3; 7 bases are a match to TRBD1. The ends lost 5 bases at V and 5 bases at J; junction bases unmatched: 7. The CDR3 has 14 residues. Germline values: CDR1 SEHNR, CDR2 FQNEAQ (reference sequence).

With respect to this clonotype: A much larger clone sits a single nucleotide away, making a read error possible. This chain links TRBV7-9 with TRBJ2-5; a possible D gene is TRBD1 (6 bases). Germline V gene sequence: CDR1 SEHNR, CDR2 FQNEAQ (reference sequence). The CDR3 has 14 residues. The CDR3 loop reads CSSSFGQYPETQYF. In DNA form, the CDR3 reads TGTTCCAGCAGCTTCGGACAGTACCCCGAGACCCAGTACTTC.

This clonotype has only one observation. Here the CDR3 omits its conserved ending phenylalanine or tryptophan, so a read error is the likely source. This CDR3 reads CASSLYGENTEAFL. The DNA of the CDR3 is TGTGCCAGCAGCCTGTACGGGGAGAACACTGAAGCTTTCCTT. The genes are TRBV7-6 and TRBJ1-1; D is ambiguous. Trimming removed 5 bases from V and 1 base from J, with 11 bases in between. This CDR3 is 14 amino acids long. CDR1 SGHVS and CDR2 FNYEAQ come from the germline V gene.

About this clonotype itself: A much larger clone lies one base from this, so it may be a read error. The rearrangement links TRBV28 to TRBJ2-6; D is ambiguous. Germline V CDR1 and CDR2: MDHEN, SYDVKM. With 3 bases removed from V and 0 bases from J, the gap between germline ends came to 15 bases. The CDR3 extends over 18 amino acids. In nucleotides, the CDR3 is TGTGCCAGCAGTTTTTTCAGCCTCTCTCTCTCTGGGGCCAACGTCCTGACTTTC. It is translated as CASSFFSLSLSGANVLTF.

The genes are TRBV6-1 and TRBJ2-1; D may be TRBD2 (5 bases). Trimming stripped 7 bases from V and 10 bases from J, with 14 bases between. Germline CDR1 MNHNS, CDR2 SASEGT. The CDR3 covers 12 residues. The CDR3 sequence is CASMTDSYEQFF. The CDR3 DNA follows: TGTGCCAGCATGACGGACTCCTACGAGCAGTTCTTC.

The rearrangement joins TRBV28 to TRBJ2-3; perhaps TRBD2 as D (5 bases). V was pared by 5 bases and J by 6 bases, with 15 bases between. Germline values: CDR1 MDHEN, CDR2 SYDVKM. This CDR3 has 14 residues. CDR3: CASSEPLRRDTQYF. CDR3 nucleotide sequence: TGTGCCAGCAGTGAACCCCTTAGGAGGGATACGCAGTATTTT.

There are a few counts of this clonotype. The J gene is TRBJ1-1, the V gene TRBV3-1, with 8 bases identical to TRBD1. Looked up from germline, CDR1 is LGHDT and CDR2 is YNNKEL (reference sequence). The CDR3 runs to 17 residues. Losses at the gene ends were 4 bases for V and 0 bases for J; bases not matched to a gene: 10. Here the CDR3 reads CASSPVPPGQVNTEAFF. For the CDR3, the DNA is TGTGCCAGCAGCCCTGTTCCCCCGGGACAGGTGAACACTGAAGCTTTCTTT.

This clonotype occurred many times. The V call is TRBV2, the J call TRBJ2-5; 13 bases fit TRBD2. V shed 5 bases, J shed 0 bases, and the junction held 9 bases outside the gene matches. CDR3 length: 18 amino acids. Germline-derived CDR1 and CDR2 are SNHLY and FYNNEI. This chain's CDR3 is CASSNPGLAGEYQETQYF. Written as DNA, the CDR3 is TGTGCCAGCAGTAACCCAGGACTAGCGGGGGAGTACCAAGAGACCCAGTACTTC.

Notes on this clonotype: A much bigger clone sits one base away, suggesting this may be a read error. This chain joins TRBV7-9 and TRBJ2-1; TRBD2 matches 13 bases. The J segment lost 7 bases and the V segment lost 2 bases, leaving 5 bases of the junction unmatched. There are 16 residues in the CDR3. Per the germline V gene, CDR1 is SEHNR and CDR2 is FQNEAQ (reference sequence). The DNA of the CDR3 is TGTGCCAGCAGCTTAAGCTTGGGACTAGCGGGGAATGAGCAGTTCTTC. This sequence encodes CASSLSLGLAGNEQFF.

In its sample, this clonotype ranks as medium-sized. The rearrangement links TRBV27 to TRBJ2-3; 7 nucleotides agree with TRBD2. Trimming cost V 6 bases and J 2 bases; bases outside gene matches: 8. CDR3 length equals 15 residues. Germline V lookup: CDR1 MNHEY, CDR2 SMNVEV (reference sequence). The CDR3 spells CASRGGDRYTDTQYF. In nucleotides, the CDR3 is TGTGCCAGCAGGGGGGGGGACCGATACACAGATACGCAGTATTTT.

This sequence joins TRBV29-1 and TRBJ2-5; D call uncertain. The CDR3 sequence is 12 residues long. Per the germline V gene, CDR1 is SQVTM and CDR2 is ANQGSEA. Trimming stripped 4 bases from V and 2 bases from J, with 8 bases between. The CDR3 loop is CSVGGLQETQYF. DNA of the CDR3: TGCAGCGTTGGTGGCCTACAAGAGACCCAGTACTTC.

This clonotype showed up many times. The chain employs TRBV7-9 and TRBJ2-3; D is uncertain. This CDR3 spans 14 amino acids. Trimming took off 7 bases at V and 2 bases at J, with 13 bases between the two ends. Germline CDR1 is SEHNR and CDR2 is FQNEAQ (reference sequence). CDR3 residues: CASTPRRNTDTQYF. As DNA, the CDR3 is TGTGCCAGCACCCCCCGTAGGAACACAGATACGCAGTATTTT.

This clonotype was picked up many times. J is TRBJ2-6 and V is TRBV25-1; D unresolved. The CDR3 contains 17 residues. Trimming stripped 6 bases from V and 0 bases from J, with 15 bases between. CDR1 and CDR2 from the germline V gene are MGHDK and SYGVNS. CDR3 bases: TGTGCCAGCAGCCCAACGGGCGGTTACTCTGGGGCCAACGTCCTGACTTTC. Residues: CASSPTGGYSGANVLTF.

This clonotype was picked up many times. V usage is TRBV28 and J usage is TRBJ2-7, with TRBD2 identical over 12 bases. V gave up 6 bases and J gave up 9 bases; unmatched junction bases: 9. The germline CDR1 and CDR2 sequences are MDHEN and SYDVKM. CDR3 size: 14 residues. CDR3 sequence (DNA): TGTGCCAGCAGCCTAGCGGGAGGGCCCGTCGGGCAGTACTTC. The encoded protein is CASSLAGGPVGQYF.

This clonotype was seen a few times. This may stem from a read error, because a much larger clone lies one nucleotide away. The chain recombines TRBV28 with TRBJ1-1; D is undetermined. The V gene's germline CDR1 is MDHEN and CDR2 SYDVKM. This CDR3 comprises 13 residues. In nucleotides, the CDR3 is TGTGCCGGCAGTTTCTCAATGAACACTGAAGCTTTCTTT. Translating gives CAGSFSMNTEAFF. The whole variable domain, remainder taken from reference TRBV28 and TRBJ1-1, is DVKVTQSSRYLVKRTGEKVFLECVQDMDHENMFWYRQDPGLGLRLIYFSYDVKMKEKGDIPEGYSVSREKKERFSLILESASTNQTSMYLCAGSFSMNTEAFFGQGTRLTVV.

The chain couples TRBV19 to TRBJ1-1; D is ambiguous. Germline CDR1 LNHDA, CDR2 SQIVND (reference sequence). The CDR3 has 18 residues. Between the trimmed V and J ends, which lost 3 bases and 4 bases, there was a span of 24 bases. The CDR3 is CASSILGELPLIATEAFF. For the CDR3, the DNA is TGTGCCAGTAGTATTCTAGGAGAACTCCCACTCATCGCCACTGAAGCTTTCTTT.

This clonotype has at least ten counts. The chain employs TRBV25-1 and TRBJ2-1; no firm D call. CDR1 MGHDK and CDR2 SYGVNS come from the germline V gene. V lost 1 base and J lost 0, with 7 bases in between. The CDR3 totals 15 residues. CDR3: CASSESESSYNEQFF. As DNA, the CDR3 is TGTGCCAGCAGTGAATCAGAAAGCTCCTACAATGAGCAGTTCTTC.

At least ten counts were recorded for this clonotype. The chain combines TRBV19 with TRBJ1-2; tentative D call: TRBD1 (5 bases). The CDR3 loop spans 12 amino acids. From germline, CDR1 is LNHDA and CDR2 SQIVND (reference sequence). The CDR3 nucleotides are TGTGCTTCGGGGCAGGGAGGCTATGGCTACACCTTC. It codes for CASGQGGYGYTF.

In the case of this clonotype: Mismatch with germline at one junction end may stem from a read error. The V gene is TRBV6-1, the J gene TRBJ2-2; weak D call: TRBD2 (7 bases). CDR1 MNHNS and CDR2 SASEGT come from the germline V gene. CDR3 length: 15 residues. The DNA for the CDR3 is TGTACCAGCAGTGAAGGACCGGGGGGCCCAGGGGAGCTGTTTTTT. Protein sequence: CTSSEGPGGPGELFF.

This clonotype was seen many times. This sequence joins TRBV28 and TRBJ1-1; D might be TRBD1 (6 bases). In germline, CDR1 is MDHEN, CDR2 SYDVKM. V lost 7 bases to trimming and J lost 1 base, with 16 bases between them. The CDR3 is made up of 15 amino acids. CDR3 loop: CASTPRGRENTEAFF. The DNA for the CDR3 is TGTGCCAGCACCCCCCGGGGGCGCGAGAACACTGAAGCTTTCTTT.